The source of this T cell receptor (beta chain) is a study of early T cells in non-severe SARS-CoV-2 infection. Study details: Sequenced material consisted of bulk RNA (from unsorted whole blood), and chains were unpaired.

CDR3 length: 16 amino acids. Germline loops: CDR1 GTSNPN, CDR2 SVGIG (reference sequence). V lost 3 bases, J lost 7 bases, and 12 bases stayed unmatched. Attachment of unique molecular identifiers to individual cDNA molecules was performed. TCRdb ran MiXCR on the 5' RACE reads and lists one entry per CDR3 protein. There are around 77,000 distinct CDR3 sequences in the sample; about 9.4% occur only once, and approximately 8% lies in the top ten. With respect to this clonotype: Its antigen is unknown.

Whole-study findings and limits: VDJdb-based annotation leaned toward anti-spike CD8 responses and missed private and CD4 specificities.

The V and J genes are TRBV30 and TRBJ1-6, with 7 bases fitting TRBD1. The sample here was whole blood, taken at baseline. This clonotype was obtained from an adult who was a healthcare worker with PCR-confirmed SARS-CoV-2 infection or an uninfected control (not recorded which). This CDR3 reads CAWRGWTGFRNSPLHF. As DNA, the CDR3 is TGTGCCTGGAGGGGTTGGACAGGTTTTCGGAATTCACCCCTCCACTTT. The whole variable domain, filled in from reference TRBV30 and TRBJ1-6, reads SQTIHQWPATLVQPVGSPLSLECTVEGTSNPNLYWYRQAAGRGLQLLFYSVGIGQISSEVPQNLSASRPQDRQFILSSKKLLLSDSGFYLCAWRGWTGFRNSPLHFGNGTRLTVT.